Here is one TCR beta chain with its context. Its specificity is unknown. The analysis combined second doses at about 4 or about 12 weeks. These data originate in a study of T cell responses to AZD1222 COVID-19 vaccine. Study conclusions and caveats: Just a handful of AZD1222 recipients were seropositive at baseline.

V was trimmed by 9 bases and J by 5 bases, leaving 16 bases between them. This CDR3 comprises 13 residues. Germline-derived CDR1 and CDR2 are LGHDT and YNNKEL (reference sequence). TCRdb's table, derived via immunoSEQ multiplex PCR, lists solely in-frame clones and lacks some. Among more than 150,000 clones listed, 85% to 95% were seen once. The rearrangement joins TRBV3-1 (or the pseudogene TRBV3-2) to TRBJ1-1, with D hard to call. The sequence derives from an adult who received the AZD1222 COVID-19 vaccine. Material: peripheral blood, obtained 28 days after the second AZD1222 dose. Here the CDR3 reads CARRKGAETEAFF. The CDR3 DNA reads TGTGCCAGGAGGAAGGGCGCGGAAACTGAAGCTTTCTTT.